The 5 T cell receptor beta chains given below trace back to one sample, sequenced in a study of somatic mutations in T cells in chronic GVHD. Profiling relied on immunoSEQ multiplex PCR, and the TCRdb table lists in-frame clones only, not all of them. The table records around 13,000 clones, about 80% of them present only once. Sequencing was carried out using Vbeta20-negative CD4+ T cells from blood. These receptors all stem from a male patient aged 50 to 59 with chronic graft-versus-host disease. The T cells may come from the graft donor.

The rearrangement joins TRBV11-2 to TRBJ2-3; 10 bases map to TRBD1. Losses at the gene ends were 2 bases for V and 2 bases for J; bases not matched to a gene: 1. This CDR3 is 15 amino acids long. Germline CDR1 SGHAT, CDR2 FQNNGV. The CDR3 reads CASSLRQGATDTQYF. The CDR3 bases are TGTGCCAGCAGCTTAAGACAGGGGGCCACAGATACGCAGTATTTT.

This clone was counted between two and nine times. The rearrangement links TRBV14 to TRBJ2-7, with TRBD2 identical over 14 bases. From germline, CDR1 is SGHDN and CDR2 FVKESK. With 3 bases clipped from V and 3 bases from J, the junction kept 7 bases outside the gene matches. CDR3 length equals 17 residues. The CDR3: CASSHPSGTSGSYEQYF. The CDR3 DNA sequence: TGTGCCAGCAGCCACCCCTCCGGGACTAGCGGGAGCTACGAGCAGTACTTC.

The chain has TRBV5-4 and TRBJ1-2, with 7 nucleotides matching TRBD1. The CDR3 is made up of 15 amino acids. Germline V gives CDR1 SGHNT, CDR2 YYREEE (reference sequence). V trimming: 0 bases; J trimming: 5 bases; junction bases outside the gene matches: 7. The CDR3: CASSLGQEGAYGYTF. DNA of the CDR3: TGTGCCAGCAGCTTGGGACAGGAGGGGGCATATGGCTACACCTTC.

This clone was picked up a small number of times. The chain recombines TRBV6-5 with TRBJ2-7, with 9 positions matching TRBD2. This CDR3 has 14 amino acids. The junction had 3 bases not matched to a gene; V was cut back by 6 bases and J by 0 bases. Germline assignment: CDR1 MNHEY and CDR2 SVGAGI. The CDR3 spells CASRSSGTSYEQYF. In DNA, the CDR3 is TGTGCCAGCAGATCTAGCGGGACCTCCTACGAGCAGTACTTC.

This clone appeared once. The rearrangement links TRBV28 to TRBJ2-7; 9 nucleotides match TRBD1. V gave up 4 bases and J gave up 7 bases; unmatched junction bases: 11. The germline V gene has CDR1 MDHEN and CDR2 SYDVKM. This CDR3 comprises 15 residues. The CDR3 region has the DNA TGTGCCAGCAGTTCCCCCGCCGGGACAGGGCGGGAGCAGTACTTC. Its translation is CASSSPAGTGREQYF.